A selection of T cell receptor beta chains follows, all from one sample in a study of blood T cell repertoires in COVID-19. TCRdb keeps only in-frame clones here, not all; method: immunoSEQ multiplex PCR. The sample yields a few hundred thousand clones, around 90% seen once. Source material: peripheral blood. These receptors were obtained from an older woman with COVID-19, enrolled during active disease. CDR3s leave out the opening cysteine and the closing phenylalanine or tryptophan. D genes are given only for firm matches. A row's size may be missing; if present it is once, few, many or a size class.

clone_size,v_call,j_call,d_call,cdr3_aa
once,TRBV4-2,TRBJ1-4,.,ASSPREFNEKLF
.,TRBV7-9,TRBJ2-7,.,ASSLGSGYEQY
.,TRBV7-9,TRBJ1-4,.,ASSLRGGIEKLF
.,TRBV15,TRBJ1-4,.,ATSRAGEVGGKLF
.,TRBV11-3,TRBJ2-5,.,ASSQGRGVLRETQY
.,TRBV7-3,TRBJ2-3,TRBD2,ASSRTGGLAGERDTQY
.,TRBV7-9,TRBJ1-1,.,ASSSGQSWRNTEAF
.,TRBV5-8,TRBJ2-2,.,ASSRRTQNTGELF
.,TRBV5-1,TRBJ2-7,TRBD1,ASSLPTGTVSEQY
.,TRBV11-2,TRBJ2-5,TRBD1,ASSRQGYGTQY
.,TRBV5-1,TRBJ1-1,.,ASSLPTGNTEAF
.,TRBV3-1/TRBV3-2,TRBJ2-7,.,ASSQVSLSSYEQY
once,TRBV7-2,TRBJ1-1,.,ASSLEGGTEAF
.,TRBV28,TRBJ1-2,TRBD1,ASSFVSPSQGARGYT
.,TRBV3-1/TRBV3-2,TRBJ1-3,.,ASSQAFRISGNTIY
.,TRBV7-9,TRBJ1-1,.,ASSLKPRDTEAF
.,TRBV25-1,TRBJ2-7,.,ASSELGEDYEQY
.,TRBV7-9,TRBJ1-6,TRBD1,ASSPGGNSPLH
once,TRBV5-1,TRBJ2-3,TRBD1,ASSLADRGSRDTQY
.,TRBV28,TRBJ2-1,TRBD2,ASSGGAGYNEQF
.,TRBV28,TRBJ1-2,TRBD1,ASIKLGQGAEGYT
.,TRBV12-3/TRBV12-4,TRBJ2-7,.,ASSYGRGYEQY
.,TRBV5-1,TRBJ1-6,TRBD1,ASSLRQGNNSPLH
.,TRBV7-9,TRBJ1-3,TRBD1,ASSPTGFGNTIY
.,TRBV14,TRBJ2-7,.,ASSQGFGAYEQY
.,TRBV28,TRBJ1-1,.,AISKGPGMNTEAF
.,TRBV6-6,TRBJ2-5,.,ASRTRPREETQY
.,TRBV6-5,TRBJ1-6,TRBD1,ASSYDRAGSPLH
.,TRBV6-6,TRBJ1-2,TRBD1,ASSTRTGNDGYGYT
.,TRBV7-6,TRBJ2-2,.,ASSSAGLTITGELF
.,TRBV28,TRBJ1-3,TRBD1,ASSFWQGGSGNTIY
.,TRBV28,TRBJ2-1,.,ATLRGTPSYNEQF
.,TRBV2,TRBJ1-2,TRBD1,ASSLLGDRGGYGYT
.,TRBV6-5,TRBJ1-1,.,ASSYGADTEAF
.,TRBV7-8,TRBJ2-7,.,ASSLTSGRDYEQY
.,TRBV19,TRBJ1-5,.,ASSMSRDQPQH
.,TRBV9,TRBJ2-3,TRBD2,ASSVEAGGVDTQY
.,TRBV19,TRBJ2-5,TRBD1,ASSTRQGRGQETQY
.,TRBV11-2,TRBJ1-1,.,ASTFYTEAF
.,TRBV2,TRBJ1-4,TRBD1,ASSAGTGGRGLF
.,TRBV5-4,TRBJ1-3,.,ASSLVQGSGNTIY